This T cell receptor (beta chain) comes out of a study of blood T cell repertoires in COVID-19. The CDR3 is 16 amino acids. The V gene's germline CDR1 is SGHRS and CDR2 YFSETQ. Unmatched junction bases numbered 7, after V lost 3 bases and J lost 0 bases. Recovery among Cohort 3 donors was established by two negative PCRs, clearance, or symptom resolution. TCRdb keeps only in-frame clones here, not all; method: immunoSEQ multiplex PCR. Of about 200,000 clones detected, roughly four fifths appear once; the ten largest clones hold about 10%. The sequenced sample consisted of PBMCs or T cells enriched from blood (not recorded which). The sequence derives from a man aged 40-49 years who had recovered from COVID-19. V and J are TRBV5-1 and TRBJ2-3; 7 nucleotides agree with TRBD1. DNA of the CDR3: TGCGCCAGCAGCTCCTGGACAGGTCTTAGCACAGATACGCAGTATTTT. It is translated as CASSSWTGLSTDTQYF.